These 11 T cell receptor beta chains were sequenced from one sample in a study of shared clonotypes between healthy human individuals. As defined, naive CD8 cells were CD45RO-negative and positively selected for CCR7, with terminally differentiated effector memory CD45RA+ cells excluded. Clones were sequenced by immunoSEQ multiplex PCR, and TCRdb holds only the in-frame ones, with some missing. Of about 750,000 clones in the sample, around 92% are singletons; the top ten hold more than 20%. The sequenced material came from naive CD8+ T cells sorted from blood. These receptors all come from a man aged 25-45 years in good health.

The chain employs TRBV4-1 and TRBJ2-3, with 9 bases fitting TRBD2. Germline V CDR1 and CDR2: MGHRA, YSYEKL. After removal of 7 bases from V and 3 bases from J, the junction contained 8 bases not matched to a gene. The CDR3 runs 15 residues. DNA for the CDR3: TGCGCCAGCACCGGGACTAGCCCGGTGACAGATACGCAGTATTTT. Translating gives CASTGTSPVTDTQYF.

The chain couples TRBV2 to TRBJ2-7, with 9 bases aligning to TRBD1. Germline-derived CDR1 and CDR2 are SNHLY and FYNNEI. This CDR3 is 15 amino acids long. Trimming removed 7 bases from V and 4 bases from J; junction bases left unmatched: 11. CDR3 amino acids: CASTNTGGLKYEQYF. DNA for the CDR3: TGTGCCAGCACCAACACAGGGGGCTTGAAGTACGAGCAGTACTTC.

The chain couples TRBV5-1 to TRBJ2-2; 8 bases match TRBD1. The V and J ends lost 2 bases and 2 bases, in that order; junction bases with no gene match: 5. Germline lookup yields CDR1 SGHRS and CDR2 YFSETQ. CDR3 length: 16 residues. The CDR3 DNA sequence: TGCGCCAGCAGCTTTAAACAGGGGGTCAACACCGGGGAGCTGTTTTTT. Its translation: CASSFKQGVNTGELFF.

Worth noting for this clone: The junction departs from germline at one end; a sequencing error may be responsible. The genes are TRBV2 and TRBJ2-1, with D unresolved. CDR1 is SNHLY, CDR2 FYNNEI, per germline. The CDR3 consists of 8 residues. DNA of the CDR3: TGTGCCAGCAGTGAACGTCTCTTC. It encodes CASSERLF.

The chain carries TRBV11-2 and TRBJ2-7; 7 bases line up with TRBD2. Germline V lookup: CDR1 SGHAT, CDR2 FQNNGV. The CDR3 consists of 14 residues. After removal of 5 bases from V and 7 bases from J, the junction contained 11 bases not matched to a gene. CDR3 residues: CASSPSGRAGEQYF. As DNA, the CDR3 is TGTGCCAGCAGCCCTAGCGGTCGAGCGGGAGAGCAGTACTTC.

The chain is built from TRBV7-9 and TRBJ1-4; the match to TRBD1 covers 8 bases. This CDR3 is 13 amino acids long. Germline CDR1 is SEHNR and CDR2 is FQNEAQ (reference sequence). V was clipped by 6 bases and J by 11 bases; unmatched bases: 8. This CDR3 reads CASSHSDRGKLFF. For the CDR3, the DNA is TGTGCCAGCAGTCACTCCGACAGGGGCAAACTGTTTTTT. Full variable domain (remainder filled in from reference TRBV7-9 and TRBJ1-4): DTGVSQNPRHKITKRGQNVTFRCDPISEHNRLYWYRQTLGQGPEFLTYFQNEAQLEKSRLLSDRFSAERPKGSFSTLEIQRTEQGDSAMYLCASSHSDRGKLFFGSGTQLSVL.

The V gene is TRBV6-5, the J gene TRBJ2-7; 8 bases line up with TRBD1. The CDR3 consists of 13 residues. Per the germline V gene, CDR1 is MNHEY and CDR2 is SVGAGI. V gave up 7 bases and J gave up 7 bases; unmatched junction bases: 9. The CDR3 nucleotides read TGTGCCAGCACAGGGCAGGGGGCGCAGGAGCAGTACTTC. Protein: CASTGQGAQEQYF.

The genes are TRBV11-2 and TRBJ2-3, with a possible D match to TRBD2 (6 bases). V was pared by 6 bases and J by 1 base, with 17 bases between. Looked up from germline, CDR1 is SGHAT and CDR2 is FQNNGV. The CDR3 spans 16 residues. CDR3: CASRHGGRGGTDTQYF. The CDR3 bases are TGTGCCAGCAGACACGGAGGGAGAGGAGGCACAGATACGCAGTATTTT.

The gene calls are TRBV10-1 and TRBJ2-7; D is uncertain. V was trimmed by 0 bases and J by 3 bases, leaving 3 bases between them. Germline values: CDR1 WNHNN, CDR2 SYGVQD (reference sequence). The CDR3 totals 12 residues. The CDR3 loop is CASSESIYEQYF. The CDR3 coding sequence is TGCGCCAGCAGTGAGTCGATCTACGAGCAGTACTTC.

DNA of the CDR3: TGTGCCACCACTCCCGGTTCGGGACTTCAAGAGACCCAGTACTTC. Translating it yields CATTPGSGLQETQYF. The rearrangement uses TRBV10-3 and TRBJ2-5, with a possible D match to TRBD2 (6 bases). Germline V gene sequence: CDR1 ENHRY, CDR2 SYGVKD. The V end was cut by 10 bases, the J end by 2 bases, with 20 bases between. This CDR3 spans 15 amino acids.

With respect to this clone: This CDR3 is also generated by other DNA sequences in the sample. V is TRBV7-9 and J is TRBJ2-1; no clear D gene. V was clipped by 4 bases and J by 1 base, with 11 bases between them. This CDR3 region has 15 residues. CDR1 SEHNR and CDR2 FQNEAQ come from the germline V gene (reference sequence). CDR3 bases: TGTGCCAGCAGCTCGACCCAAAGGTCCTACAATGAGCAGTTCTTC. It specifies CASSSTQRSYNEQFF.